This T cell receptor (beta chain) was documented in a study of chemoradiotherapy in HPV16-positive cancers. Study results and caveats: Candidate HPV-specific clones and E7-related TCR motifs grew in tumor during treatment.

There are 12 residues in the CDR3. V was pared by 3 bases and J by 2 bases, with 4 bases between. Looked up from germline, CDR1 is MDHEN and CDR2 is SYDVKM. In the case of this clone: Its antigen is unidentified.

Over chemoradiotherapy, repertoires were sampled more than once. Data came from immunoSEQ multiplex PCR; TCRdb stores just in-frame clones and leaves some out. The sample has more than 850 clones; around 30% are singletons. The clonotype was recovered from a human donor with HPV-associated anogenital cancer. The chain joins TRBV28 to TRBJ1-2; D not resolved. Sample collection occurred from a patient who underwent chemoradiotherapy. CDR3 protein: CASSFDNYGYTF. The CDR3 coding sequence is TGTGCCAGCAGTTTTGACAACTATGGCTACACCTTC.